This T cell receptor (beta chain) was captured by sequencing in a study of beta chain features in type 1 diabetes. About the study: On cell yields, gender and age, patients and healthy donors were similar. Across all samples, approximately 99 million sorted cells were examined.

This CDR3 has 16 amino acids. J gave up 8 bases and V 2 bases, and 8 bases lay outside the gene matches. Germline V gene sequence: CDR1 SGHTA, CDR2 FQGNSA. Sorting that relied on CD45RO/CCR7/CD25/CD127/CD95/CD27 yielded CD4+ naive, central memory, regulatory and stem cell-like memory cells. Since all of the isolated RNA was reverse transcribed, expressed TCRB transcripts were what got sequenced. Mean read depth for naive, central memory and regulatory T cell samples was several million reads. Here immunoSEQ multiplex PCR was the method, and the copy in TCRdb shows in-frame clones only, minus some. The table has 300,000 to 350,000 clones, around a fifth seen once. This clone has only a few counts.

Specimen: naive CD4+ T cells from blood. The chain carries TRBV7-2 and TRBJ2-3; TRBD2 matches at 12 bases. This clonotype was obtained from a woman between 18 and 29 years old in good health. CDR3 sequence: CASSLRTSGATGTQYF. In DNA form, the CDR3 reads TGTGCCAGCAGCTTAAGGACTAGCGGGGCGACGGGTACGCAGTATTTT.